Listed below are T cell receptor beta chains from one sample, sequenced in a study of CD8+ T cells in alopecia areata. This table comes from immunoSEQ multiplex PCR, and its TCRdb copy is limited to in-frame clones, with some not included. Here the sample spans 180,000 or so clones, around half being singletons. This specimen consisted of CD8+ T cells sorted from blood, obtained at week 24, from a patient treated with tofacitinib. Receptors originate from a human donor with alopecia areata. CDR3s include the opening cysteine and the closing phenylalanine or tryptophan. D genes are given only for firm matches. Clone sizes are given selectively: once, few, many, or a class where the clone is expanded.

j_call d_call v_call clone_size cdr3_nt cdr3_aa
TRBJ1-3 . TRBV9 few TGTGCCAGCAGCGTCTCTAATGAGGGCTCTGGAAACACCATATATTTT CASSVSNEGSGNTIYF
TRBJ2-5 TRBD1 TRBV30 few TGTGCCTGGAGTTGGGACAGTAAAGAGACCCAGTACTTC CAWSWDSKETQYF
TRBJ1-1 . TRBV7-8 few TGTGCCAGCAGTCCAGGGACGGGTGCTGAAGCTTTCTTT CASSPGTGAEAFF
TRBJ2-2 . TRBV27 few TGTGCCAGCAGTTTAAAGGGGGGGACAGCCCCGAACACCGGGGAGCTGTTTTTT CASSLKGGTAPNTGELFF
TRBJ1-1 TRBD1 TRBV30 . TGTGCCTGGAGCGGGACAGGGTTGAACACTGAAGCTTTCTTT CAWSGTGLNTEAFF
TRBJ2-7 . TRBV7-8 . TGTGCCAGCAGCTCCCAAATGGCCTCCGGAACACCCTACGAGCAGTACTTC CASSSQMASGTPYEQYF
TRBJ2-1 . TRBV9 . TGTGCCAGCAGCGTAGGCCAGGGGAATGAGCAGTTCTTC CASSVGQGNEQFF
TRBJ2-2 TRBD1 TRBV7-6 . TGTGCCAGCAGCCCTACAGGGGATTTAGCCGGGGAGCTGTTTTTT CASSPTGDLAGELFF
TRBJ2-4 . TRBV4-3 . TGCGCCAGCAGCCAAGATGGGTCCGGGGGCAGAGGGGACATTCAGTACTTC CASSQDGSGGRGDIQYF
TRBJ1-2 . TRBV5-6 . TGTGCCAGCAGCCCGGGGCCAAATGGCTACACCTTC CASSPGPNGYTF
TRBJ1-4 . TRBV27 once TGTGCCAGCAGCTTAGGTACAGGTACTAATGAAAAACTGTTTTTT CASSLGTGTNEKLFF
TRBJ2-1 TRBD1 TRBV4-1 . TGCGCCAGCAGCCAAGAGGGGACAGGGTCCGATGAGCAGTTCTTC CASSQEGTGSDEQFF
TRBJ2-1 TRBD2 TRBV13 few TGTGCCAGCAGCGAAGACTCCGGGGGGGCCTTGTCCTACAATGAGCAGTTCTTC CASSEDSGGALSYNEQFF
TRBJ2-7 . TRBV27 few TGTGCCAGCAGTTTACGGGGGGCGAGCTCCTACGAGCAGTACTTC CASSLRGASSYEQYF
TRBJ2-7 . TRBV6-5 . TGTGCCAGCAGTTACTCGGACAGCTACGAGCAGTACTTC CASSYSDSYEQYF
TRBJ2-6 TRBD2 TRBV5-4 once TGTGCCAGCAGCCCGGCCCAGCGGGGGGGCCCTGGGGCCAACGTCCTGACTTTC CASSPAQRGGPGANVLTF
TRBJ2-3 TRBD1 TRBV6-5 once TGTGCCAGCAGTTTGGTAGGGGGCGGCGATACGCAGTATTTT CASSLVGGGDTQYF
TRBJ1-1 TRBD1 TRBV7-6 . TGTGCCAGCAGCACCCGACAGGGGAACACTGAAGCTTTCTTT CASSTRQGNTEAFF
TRBJ1-1 . TRBV13 . TGTGCCAGCAGCCCGGACCCGAACACTGAAGCTTTCTTT CASSPDPNTEAFF
TRBJ1-1 TRBD1 TRBV29-1 . TGCAGCGTTGAACGACAGGGGGCCGGTGAAGCTTTCTTT CSVERQGAGEAFF
TRBJ2-7 TRBD1 TRBV27 . TGTGCCAGCTCCTCTCCGGGACAGGGCTACGAGCAGTACTTC CASSSPGQGYEQYF